This TCR beta chain was sequenced for a study of T-cell reconstitution after alpha-beta-depleted transplantation in children. Trimming shortened V by 0 bases and J by 5 bases, and 11 bases separated the two germline ends. This CDR3 contains 14 residues. Germline V gene data show CDR1 as SGHRS and CDR2 as YFSETQ. Unique molecular identifiers were incorporated when the TCRbeta library was constructed. TCRdb re-called the PCR reads with MiXCR, one entry per CDR3 protein. The repertoire consists of 400,000 to 500,000 distinct CDR3 sequences, with 9.5% to 13% occurring once and the leading ten covering 4.5% to 6%.

The sample consisted of PBMCs from the stem cell graft donor, taken from the stem cell graft. The TCR was taken from a human donor who donated a stem cell graft to a child with acute myeloid leukemia. The genes are TRBV5-1 and TRBJ2-5, with D unresolved. The CDR3 DNA is TGCGCCAGCAGCTTGGCCGACGTGAGGGAGACCCAGTACTTC. Residues: CASSLADVRETQYF. Drawing the rest from reference TRBV5-1 and TRBJ2-5, the complete variable domain is KAGVTQTPRYLIKTRGQQVTLSCSPISGHRSVSWYQQTPGQGLQFLFEYFSETQRNKGNFPGRFSGRQFSNSRSEMNVSTLELGDSALYLCASSLADVRETQYFGPGTRLLVL.